Following are 19 T cell receptor beta chains from one sample sequenced in a study of blood T cell repertoires in COVID-19. Here immunoSEQ multiplex PCR was the method, and the copy in TCRdb shows in-frame clones only, minus some. The sample has some 290,000 clones; about 90% are singletons. Material: peripheral blood. These receptors were obtained from a woman aged 30 to 39 with COVID-19, enrolled during active disease.

This clone appeared once. V is TRBV7-8 and J is TRBJ2-1; TRBD1 matches at 11 bases. In germline, CDR1 is SGHVS, CDR2 FQNEAQ. CDR3 length: 16 amino acids. V shed 3 bases and J 3 bases; nucleotides not matched to a gene: 4. CDR3 residues: CASSFPGTGGYNEQFF. The DNA for the CDR3 is TGTGCCAGCAGCTTCCCCGGGACAGGGGGCTACAATGAGCAGTTCTTC.

CDR3: CASSQDQTMEGQYF. The CDR3 DNA reads TGCGCCAGCAGCCAAGATCAGACAATGGAGGGTCAGTACTTC. This rearrangement joins TRBV4-1 to TRBJ2-4; a possible D gene is TRBD2 (6 bases). There are 14 residues in the CDR3. The germline gives CDR1 MGHRA, CDR2 YSYEKL. Trimming removed 0 bases from V and 12 bases from J, with 15 bases in between.

There are a few counts of this clone. Other DNA sequences in the sample encode the same CDR3. The chain uses TRBV18 and TRBJ2-3; no clear D gene. V gave up 0 bases and J gave up 3 bases, with 4 bases separating them. Germline V gene lookup returns CDR1 KGHSH and CDR2 LQKENI. This CDR3 contains 13 residues. The CDR3 loop is CASSPPSTDTQYF. As DNA, the CDR3 is TGTGCCAGCTCACCACCGAGTACAGATACGCAGTATTTT.

The chain uses TRBV5-1 and TRBJ2-3; the D gene is possibly TRBD2 (6 bases). CDR1 and CDR2 from the germline V gene are SGHRS and YFSETQ. Trimming removed 1 base from V and 0 bases from J, with 12 bases in between. The CDR3 runs 16 residues. The DNA for the CDR3 is TGCGCCAGCAGCTTGAGCGCGGGATATAGCACAGATACGCAGTATTTT. Amino acids: CASSLSAGYSTDTQYF.

Only one count was recorded for this clone. The CDR3 DNA reads as TGCAGCGTTGGGGTAGCGGGGACAGATACGCAGTATTTT. It specifies CSVGVAGTDTQYF. The V gene is TRBV29-1, the J gene TRBJ2-3; 8 bases fit TRBD2. Losses at the gene ends were 4 bases for V and 3 bases for J; bases not matched to a gene: 3. Germline V lookup: CDR1 SQVTM, CDR2 ANQGSEA. The CDR3 covers 13 residues.

The V call is TRBV12-3 or TRBV12-4, the J call TRBJ2-1; no clear D. V was clipped by 8 bases and J by 1 base, with 6 bases between them. The length of the CDR3 is 12 residues. CDR3 nucleotides: TGTGCCAGCGGCCTTTCCTACAATGAGCAGTTCTTC. The encoded protein is CASGLSYNEQFF.

The genes are TRBV5-1 and TRBJ2-5; D unresolved. This CDR3 spans 12 amino acids. V was trimmed by 0 bases and J by 2 bases, leaving 2 bases between them. Germline CDR1 is SGHRS and CDR2 is YFSETQ. This CDR3 is CASSLAQETQYF. The CDR3 nucleotides read TGCGCCAGCAGCTTGGCTCAAGAGACCCAGTACTTC. The complete variable domain, with remaining parts taken from reference TRBV5-1 and TRBJ2-5, reads KAGVTQTPRYLIKTRGQQVTLSCSPISGHRSVSWYQQTPGQGLQFLFEYFSETQRNKGNFPGRFSGRQFSNSRSEMNVSTLELGDSALYLCASSLAQETQYFGPGTRLLVL.

This chain connects TRBV30 to TRBJ1-2; D is unclear. The CDR3 is 12 amino acids. Germline V CDR1 and CDR2: GTSNPN, SVGIG (reference sequence). V lost 3 bases to trimming and J lost 4 bases, with 9 bases between them. CDR3 bases: TGTGCCTGGAGCGCTCAGGTCTATGGCTACACCTTC. This encodes CAWSAQVYGYTF. The full variable domain, its missing parts supplied by reference TRBV30 and TRBJ1-2, is SQTIHQWPATLVQPVGSPLSLECTVEGTSNPNLYWYRQAAGRGLQLLFYSVGIGQISSEVPQNLSASRPQDRQFILSSKKLLLSDSGFYLCAWSAQVYGYTFGSGTRLTVV.

The J gene is TRBJ1-1, the V gene TRBV29-1; 8 positions agree with TRBD1. In germline, CDR1 is SQVTM, CDR2 ANQGSEA. The CDR3 contains 16 residues. Unmatched junction bases numbered 10, after V lost 4 bases and J lost 0 bases. In DNA, the CDR3 is TGCAGCGTTGGGGGACCGACAGGGGCTCTGAACACTGAAGCTTTCTTT. This sequence encodes CSVGGPTGALNTEAFF.

V gene TRBV27 combines with J gene TRBJ1-2; tentatively, D is TRBD1 (6 bases). CDR1 MNHEY and CDR2 SMNVEV come from the germline V gene (reference sequence). Between the trimmed V and J ends, which lost 4 bases and 3 bases, there was a span of 15 bases. The CDR3 is 15 amino acids. CDR3 region: CASSSPGQSDYGYTF. In DNA form, the CDR3 reads TGTGCCAGCAGTTCCCCGGGACAAAGTGACTATGGCTACACCTTC.

This sequence joins TRBV7-7 and TRBJ2-1, with 7 positions matching TRBD1. This CDR3 has 14 residues. The ends lost 5 bases at V and 7 bases at J; junction bases unmatched: 8. Germline values: CDR1 SSHAT, CDR2 FNYEAQ (reference sequence). CDR3 sequence reads: CASSIVGGQNEQFF. CDR3 sequence (DNA): TGTGCCAGCAGCATCGTAGGGGGCCAGAATGAGCAGTTCTTC.

This clone was recorded only once. V and J are TRBV15 and TRBJ2-1, with no clear D. The V gene's germline CDR1 is LNHNV and CDR2 YYDKDF (reference sequence). The CDR3 totals 11 residues. The V end lost 4 bases, the J end lost 4 bases, and 2 bases lay between the germline ends. The CDR3 loop is CATSTYNEQFF. The CDR3 nucleotides are TGTGCCACCAGCACTTACAATGAGCAGTTCTTC. Complete variable domain (other parts from reference TRBV15 and TRBJ2-1): DAMVIQNPRYQVTQFGKPVTLSCSQTLNHNVMYWYQQKSSQAPKLLFHYYDKDFNNEADTPDNFQSRRPNTSFCFLDIRSPGLGDTAMYLCATSTYNEQFFGPGTRLTVL.

V and J are TRBV7-8 and TRBJ2-2, with 9 bases that match TRBD2. CDR1 is SGHVS and CDR2 is FQNEAQ in the germline V gene. J gave up 7 bases and V 4 bases, and 7 bases lay outside the gene matches. The CDR3 totals 15 residues. In nucleotides, the CDR3 is TGTGCCAGCAGCTCCTCCGTAGCGGGGGTCGGGGAGCTGTTTTTT. Protein product: CASSSSVAGVGELFF.

The rearrangement links TRBV14 to TRBJ1-5, with TRBD1 identical over 9 bases. After removal of 2 bases from V and 6 bases from J, the junction contained 2 bases not matched to a gene. CDR1 and CDR2 (germline): SGHDN, FVKESK. This CDR3 spans 14 amino acids. The CDR3 is CASSQTGGGQPQHF. The CDR3 DNA reads TGTGCCAGCAGCCAAACAGGGGGCGGTCAGCCCCAGCATTTT.

This clone was seen once. The CDR3 loop reads CASSQTWTGARSYNSPLHF. For the CDR3, the DNA is TGTGCCAGCAGCCAAACTTGGACAGGGGCCCGCTCCTATAATTCACCCCTCCACTTT. The V call is TRBV3-1 (or the pseudogene TRBV3-2), the J call TRBJ1-6; the match to TRBD1 covers 9 bases. The CDR3 runs 19 residues. Germline trimming cut 2 bases from V and 0 bases from J; bases unmatched to any gene: 8. Germline values: CDR1 LGHDT, CDR2 YNNKEL (reference sequence).

This clone was found once. This chain connects TRBV4-1 to TRBJ2-7, with D perhaps TRBD1 (6 bases). Trimming removed 3 bases at V and 6 bases at J, with 21 bases between. Germline V gene lookup returns CDR1 MGHRA and CDR2 YSYEKL. This CDR3 has 16 residues. The CDR3 is CASSQSPGQVPSEQYF. In DNA form, the CDR3 reads TGCGCCAGCAGCCAGTCCCCGGGACAAGTCCCCTCCGAGCAGTACTTC.

This chain connects TRBV7-2 to TRBJ1-2; 8 bases line up with TRBD1. The CDR3 length is 15 residues. Unmatched junction bases numbered 5, after V lost 1 base and J lost 4 bases. CDR1 SGHTA and CDR2 FQGNSA come from the germline V gene. In DNA, the CDR3 is TGTGCCAGCAGCTTAGAGGACAGGGTGGTCTATGGCTACACCTTC. The encoded protein is CASSLEDRVVYGYTF.

This sequence joins TRBV21-1 and TRBJ1-3; TRBD1 is the table's D call and was not checked against the DNA. TRBV21-1 is a known pseudogene. The CDR3 has 15 residues. The CDR3 reads CASSKGTPPGNTIYF. For the CDR3, the DNA is TGTGCCAGCAGCAAAGGTACACCGCCTGGAAACACCATATATTTT.

The V gene is TRBV6-5, the J gene TRBJ2-3, with 9 bases matching TRBD2. There are 15 residues in the CDR3. The J segment lost 4 bases and the V segment lost 6 bases, leaving 8 bases of the junction unmatched. The germline V gene has CDR1 MNHEY and CDR2 SVGAGI. The CDR3 here is CASRFLAGSSDTQYF. CDR3 bases: TGTGCCAGCAGATTCCTAGCGGGGTCGTCAGATACGCAGTATTTT.